The rows below give T cell receptor beta chains drawn from one sample of a study of identical twins. TCRdb analysed the 5' RACE reads with MiXCR anew, one entry per CDR3 protein. The profile shows around 1.7 million distinct CDR3 sequences, about 32% of them singletons. The sequenced material came from cord blood. The receptors shown here come from a newborn girl in good health. Each CDR3 is given with its conserved first and last residue. D genes are given only for firm matches. A row's size may be missing; if present it is once, few, many or a size class.

J gene,clone size,V gene,D gene,CDR3 DNA,CDR3 protein
TRBJ2-7,-,TRBV6-1,TRBD1,TGTGCCAGCAGAGCAAACAGGGGCGGGTACGAGCAGTACTTC,CASRANRGGYEQYF
TRBJ2-5,few,TRBV5-1,-,TGCGCAGCAGCTCCGGGACAAAAAAAAGAGACCCAGTACTTC,CAAAPGQKKETQYF
TRBJ2-7,few,TRBV12-3/TRBV12-4,TRBD2,TGTGCCAGCAGTCGGACTAGGGGATACGAGCAGTACTTC,CASSRTRGYEQYF
TRBJ1-5,-,TRBV28,-,TGTGCCAGCAGTTTACGGCAGTTAAGCAATCAGCCCCAGCATTTT,CASSLRQLSNQPQHF
TRBJ2-1,-,TRBV28,TRBD1,TGTGCCAGCAGTTTATCGGTGACAGGGGACAATGAGCAGTTCTTC,CASSLSVTGDNEQFF
TRBJ1-2,many,TRBV5-1,TRBD1,TGTGCCAGCAGCTTGACAGGGGGCGCCTATGGCTACACCTTC,CASSLTGGAYGYTF
TRBJ1-5,-,TRBV12-3/TRBV12-4,-,TGTGCCAGCAGTACCTATGGGAGCAATCAGCCCCAGCATTTT,CASSTYGSNQPQHF
TRBJ2-7,-,TRBV28,-,TGTGCCAGCAATTTACGGACTATAGGTGGCGACGAGCAGTACTTC,CASNLRTIGGDEQYF
TRBJ1-2,-,TRBV11-2,-,TGTGCCAGCAGCTTCCCTAGGGGGAACTATGGCTACACCTTC,CASSFPRGNYGYTF
TRBJ2-4,-,TRBV28,TRBD1,TGTGCCAGCAGCGACAGGGGTGACATTCAGTACTTC,CASSDRGDIQYF
TRBJ1-2,few,TRBV20-1,-,TGCAGTGCTAGAGAACCGACAGGAGCTAACTATGGCTACACCTTC,CSAREPTGANYGYTF
TRBJ2-1,-,TRBV7-6,TRBD2,TGTGCCAGCAGCTTTGTCCCCGCGACTAGCGGACTCCACAATGAGCAGTTCTTC,CASSFVPATSGLHNEQFF
TRBJ1-2,many,TRBV12-3/TRBV12-4,-,TGTGCCAGCAGTTTATCGATTAACTATGGCTACACCTTC,CASSLSINYGYTF
TRBJ1-1,-,TRBV11-2,-,TGTGCCAGCAGCACCACTAGGGGCAACACTGAAGCTTTCTTT,CASSTTRGNTEAFF
TRBJ1-5,-,TRBV4-2,-,TGTGCCAGCAGCCAAGATCTTGGCAGATATCAGCCCCAGCATTTT,CASSQDLGRYQPQHF
TRBJ2-5,-,TRBV3-1,-,TGTGCCAGCAGTCCTAGGGCTGGTAATGAGCAGTACTTC,CASSPRAGNEQYF